Each of the 17 T cell receptor beta chains below was sequenced from the same sample in a study of control samples from healthy donors and cancer patients. Generated by immunoSEQ multiplex PCR, the TCRdb table keeps only in-frame clones and is missing some. The sample carries 150,000 to 200,000 clones, almost 90% recorded once. Sequencing used blood. These receptors were collected from a woman between 45 and 65 years old in good health.

This clone appeared once. V gene TRBV6-6 combines with J gene TRBJ1-4; TRBD1 agrees at 12 bases. Germline V gene sequence: CDR1 MNHNY, CDR2 SVGAGI (reference sequence). J was trimmed by 10 bases and V by 4 bases; bases with no gene match: 4. The CDR3 totals 14 residues. Here the CDR3 reads CASSWDRGLGKLFF. CDR3 nucleotides: TGTGCCAGCAGTTGGGACAGGGGGCTTGGAAAACTGTTTTTT.

The chain joins TRBV10-3 to TRBJ2-1; 7 positions agree with TRBD2. Germline V gene lookup returns CDR1 ENHRY and CDR2 SYGVKD. CDR3 length: 17 residues. The J segment lost 2 bases and the V segment lost 2 bases, leaving 9 bases of the junction unmatched. The CDR3 DNA sequence: TGTGCCATCAGTGAGGCGGCCGGGACTACCGCCTACAATGAGCAGTTCTTC. Protein: CAISEAAGTTAYNEQFF.

The chain has TRBV5-1 and TRBJ1-1; a possible D gene is TRBD1 (5 bases). Germline V lookup: CDR1 SGHRS, CDR2 YFSETQ. The length of the CDR3 is 12 residues. V was pared by 3 bases and J by 4 bases, with 7 bases between. The CDR3 reads CASSYGGTEAFF. The CDR3 DNA reads TGCGCCAGCAGCTACGGGGGCACTGAAGCTTTCTTT.

The chain joins TRBV11-2 to TRBJ2-5; D unresolved. The CDR3 covers 14 residues. Germline V lookup: CDR1 SGHAT, CDR2 FQNNGV. The V end was cut by 0 bases, the J end by 6 bases, with 11 bases between. The CDR3 bases are TGTGCCAGCAGCTTAGAGTTTAGGCATCAGACCCAGTACTTC. Its protein product is CASSLEFRHQTQYF. The full variable domain, with the rest looked up from reference TRBV11-2 and TRBJ2-5, is EAGVAQSPRYKIIEKRQSVAFWCNPISGHATLYWYQQILGQGPKLLIQFQNNGVVDDSQLPKDRFSAERLKGVDSTLKIQPAKLEDSAVYLCASSLEFRHQTQYFGPGTRLLVL.

The chain recombines TRBV6-5 with TRBJ2-7; D call uncertain. The germline V gene has CDR1 MNHEY and CDR2 SVGAGI. Between the trimmed V and J ends, which lost 5 bases and 4 bases, there was a span of 6 bases. This CDR3 contains 11 residues. CDR3 nucleotide sequence: TGTGCCAGCAGTATAGGTTACGAGCAGTACTTC. It codes for CASSIGYEQYF.

The rearrangement uses TRBV6-2 or TRBV6-3 and TRBJ2-7; D uncertain. V gave up 6 bases and J gave up 3 bases, with 9 bases separating them. From germline, CDR1 is MNHEY and CDR2 SVGEGT. The CDR3 runs 12 residues. CDR3 DNA: TGTGCCAGCAGCGAACGGTACTACGAGCAGTACTTC. This codes for CASSERYYEQYF.

About this clone: Other DNA sequences within the sample encode an identical CDR3. The rearrangement joins TRBV9 to TRBJ1-5; 10 nucleotides agree with TRBD1. The length of the CDR3 is 15 residues. After removal of 5 bases from V and 1 base from J, the junction contained 3 bases not matched to a gene. CDR1 and CDR2 from the germline V gene are SGDLS and YYNGEE. CDR3 region: CASSKGQGSNQPQHF. CDR3 nucleotides: TGTGCCAGCAGTAAGGGACAGGGGAGCAATCAGCCCCAGCATTTT.

The CDR3, as DNA: TGCGCCAGCAGCCCCCAGGGGGCCAGCTCTGGAAACACCATATATTTT. Its translation: CASSPQGASSGNTIYF. The rearrangement joins TRBV5-1 to TRBJ1-3; 8 bases align to TRBD1. The junction had 6 bases not matched to a gene; V was cut back by 4 bases and J by 0 bases. CDR3 size: 16 residues. Germline V lookup: CDR1 SGHRS, CDR2 YFSETQ.

The V gene is TRBV11-3, the J gene TRBJ2-7; D is undetermined. In germline, CDR1 is SGHNT, CDR2 YENEEA. This CDR3 is built from 13 residues. V was clipped by 6 bases and J by 0 bases, with 9 bases between them. CDR3 nucleotides: TGTGCCAGCAGTTGGCCCGGCTCCTACGAGCAGTACTTC. Protein product: CASSWPGSYEQYF.

This clone was seen a handful of times. V gene TRBV7-2 combines with J gene TRBJ2-7; 10 nucleotides align to TRBD2. With V trimmed by 5 bases and J by 3 bases, 10 bases remained unmatched. The CDR3 length is 16 residues. CDR1 SGHTA and CDR2 FQGNSA come from the germline V gene. The CDR3 region is CASSLRASGSYYEQYF. Here the CDR3 DNA reads TGTGCCAGCAGCCTAAGGGCTAGCGGGAGTTACTACGAGCAGTACTTC. Complete variable domain (other parts from reference TRBV7-2 and TRBJ2-7): GAGVSQSPSNKVTEKGKDVELRCDPISGHTALYWYRQSLGQGLEFLIYFQGNSAPDKSGLPSDRFSAERTGGSVSTLTIQRTQQEDSAVYLCASSLRASGSYYEQYFGPGTRLTVT.

The V gene is TRBV5-6, the J gene TRBJ1-2, with a possible D match to TRBD1 (5 bases). CDR1 and CDR2 (germline): SGHDT, YYEEEE. Trimming stripped 3 bases from V and 6 bases from J, with 21 bases between. The CDR3 is made up of 16 amino acids. The CDR3, as DNA: TGTGCCAGCAGCTGGAATTACCTAGACGGGGCTGATGGCTACACCTTC. Protein sequence: CASSWNYLDGADGYTF.

CDR3 sequence reads: CASASTGGSNQPQHF. In DNA form, the CDR3 reads TGTGCCAGCGCCTCGACCGGAGGTAGCAATCAGCCCCAGCATTTT. The V gene is TRBV2, the J gene TRBJ1-5; D gene uncertain. Germline assignment: CDR1 SNHLY and CDR2 FYNNEI. The CDR3 is made up of 15 amino acids. V gave up 8 bases and J gave up 0 bases, with 14 bases separating them.

J is TRBJ1-4 and V is TRBV10-3, with D possibly being TRBD1 (5 bases). Trimming removed 2 bases from V and 4 bases from J, with 8 bases in between. The CDR3 sequence is 14 residues long. Germline V CDR1 and CDR2: ENHRY, SYGVKD. CDR3 DNA: TGTGCCATCAGTGAGGCAGGGAATAATGAAAAACTGTTTTTT. This translates into CAISEAGNNEKLFF.

The rearrangement uses TRBV6-2 or TRBV6-3 and TRBJ1-1; D gene ambiguous. Trimming pared 4 bases from V and 7 bases from J, leaving 19 bases between. This CDR3 contains 15 residues. Germline-derived CDR1 and CDR2 are MNHEY and SVGEGT. CDR3 amino acids: CASSSLRKGKLEAFF. The CDR3 nucleotides are TGTGCCAGCAGTTCCCTGCGAAAGGGAAAACTTGAAGCTTTCTTT.

The V and J genes are TRBV11-2 and TRBJ1-4; 7 bases align to TRBD1. This CDR3 has 15 amino acids. Trimming cost V 1 base and J 3 bases; bases outside gene matches: 2. Germline-derived CDR1 and CDR2 are SGHAT and FQNNGV. The CDR3: CASSLGGQPNEKLFF. The CDR3 DNA follows: TGTGCCAGCAGCTTAGGGGGACAGCCTAATGAAAAACTGTTTTTT.

This clone was seen once. CDR3 DNA sequence: TGTGCCAGCAGCAAAGCGGGCAGGGGAGGTGAGCAGTTCTTC. It codes for CASSKAGRGGEQFF. This chain uses TRBV21-1 with TRBJ2-1. TRBV21-1 is annotated as a pseudogene. The length of the CDR3 is 14 residues.

V usage is TRBV19 and J usage is TRBJ2-1; D is ambiguous. Between the trimmed V and J ends, which lost 3 bases and 3 bases, there was a span of 6 bases. Germline CDR1 and CDR2: LNHDA and SQIVND (reference sequence). There are 13 residues in the CDR3. In nucleotides, the CDR3 is TGTGCCAGTAGTATGTGGAACTACAATGAGCAGTTCTTC. Translating gives CASSMWNYNEQFF.